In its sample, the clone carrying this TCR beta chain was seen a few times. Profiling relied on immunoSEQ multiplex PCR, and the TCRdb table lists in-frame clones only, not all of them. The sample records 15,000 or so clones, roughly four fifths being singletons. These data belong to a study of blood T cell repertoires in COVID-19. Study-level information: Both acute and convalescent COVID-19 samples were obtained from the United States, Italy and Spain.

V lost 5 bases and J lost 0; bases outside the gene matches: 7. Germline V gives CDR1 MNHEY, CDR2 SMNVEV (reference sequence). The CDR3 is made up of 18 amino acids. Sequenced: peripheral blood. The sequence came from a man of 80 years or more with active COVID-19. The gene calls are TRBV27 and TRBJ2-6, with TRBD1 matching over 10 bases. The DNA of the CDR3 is TGTGCCAGCAGTCATCGGACAGGGGGATACTCTGGGGCCAACGTCCTGACTTTC. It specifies CASSHRTGGYSGANVLTF.